What follows is one T cell receptor (beta chain) and its context. V lost 3 bases and J lost 4, with 13 bases in between. Germline V gene data show CDR1 as SGHDT and CDR2 as YYEEEE. The CDR3 length is 15 residues. Data came from immunoSEQ multiplex PCR; TCRdb stores just in-frame clones and leaves some out. The table lists some 70,000 clones, more than 75% of them singletons, with about 12% in the top ten. This specimen belongs to a study of blood T cell repertoires in COVID-19. This TCR came from a human donor in a cohort sampled during active COVID-19. The sequenced material came from peripheral blood. The V gene is TRBV5-6, the J gene TRBJ2-2; D gene unclear. The CDR3 DNA reads as TGTGCCAGCAGCTGGGCCATACTTCGCACCGGGGAGCTGTTTTTT. Protein product: CASSWAILRTGELFF.